This is a list of T cell receptor beta chains from one sample in a study of T-cell memory formation after mild COVID-19. TCRdb ran MiXCR on the 5' RACE reads and lists one entry per CDR3 protein. The sample records roughly 250,000 distinct CDR3 sequences, roughly 15% being singletons. Sample: PBMCs or a T cell subset sorted from them (not recorded which). These receptors came from a man younger than 35 who had mild COVID-19 (a few samples of this study predate the infection). Cell type and time point are not known. Each CDR3 is given with its conserved first and last residue. D genes are given only for firm matches. Only part of the rows carry a size: once, few, many, or a class if the clone is expanded.

clone size | J gene | D gene | V gene | CDR3 protein | CDR3 DNA
- | TRBJ1-5 | - | TRBV11-2 | CASSLDPDQPQHF | TGTGCCAGCAGCTTAGATCCGGATCAGCCCCAGCATTTT
few | TRBJ2-4 | TRBD2 | TRBV19 | CASSRGLEKNIQYF | TGTGCCAGTAGTAGGGGACTAGAGAAAAACATTCAGTACTTC
few | TRBJ2-5 | - | TRBV28 | CASSSPGTTQETQYF | TGTGCCAGCAGTTCCCCCGGGACAACACAAGAGACCCAGTACTTC
- | TRBJ2-3 | TRBD1 | TRBV5-1 | CASSPGTAPSTDTQYF | TGCGCCAGCAGCCCGGGGACAGCACCTAGCACAGATACGCAGTATTTT
- | TRBJ2-5 | TRBD1 | TRBV6-5 | CASSYPTGGMETQYF | TGTGCCAGCAGCTACCCGACAGGGGGCATGGAGACCCAGTACTTC
- | TRBJ2-7 | - | TRBV10-1 | CASSAAGDSSYEQYF | TGCGCCAGCAGTGCAGCGGGGGACAGCTCCTACGAGCAGTACTTC
- | TRBJ1-6 | TRBD1 | TRBV6-2/TRBV6-3 | CASSLQGRGSPLHF | TGTGCCAGCAGTCTACAGGGGAGAGGTTCACCCCTCCACTTT
- | TRBJ1-6 | - | TRBV12-3/TRBV12-4 | CASTPGDFSPLHF | TGTGCCAGCACCCCGGGGGACTTTTCACCCCTCCACTTT
few | TRBJ2-2 | - | TRBV9 | CASSRVSNGELFF | TGTGCCAGCAGCCGGGTTTCAAACGGGGAGCTGTTTTTT
many | TRBJ2-3 | - | TRBV28 | CASSPPGVRSPGTQYF | TGTGCCAGCAGTCCCCCGGGAGTACGAAGTCCGGGTACGCAGTATTTT
few | TRBJ1-4 | - | TRBV6-5 | CASGLHEKLFF | TGTGCCAGCGGGCTACATGAAAAACTGTTTTTT
few | TRBJ1-3 | - | TRBV20-1 | CSATQGSGNTIYF | TGCAGTGCTACACAGGGTTCGGGAAACACCATATATTTT
few | TRBJ2-5 | TRBD1 | TRBV7-9 | CASRITQGGETQYF | TGTGCCAGCAGGATCACACAGGGGGGAGAGACCCAGTACTTC
- | TRBJ1-4 | - | TRBV2 | CASSPIWEKLFF | TGTGCCAGCTCCCCCATTTGGGAAAAACTGTTTTTT
- | TRBJ2-2 | - | TRBV25-1 | CASREMGHGELFF | TGTGCCAGCAGGGAAATGGGACACGGGGAGCTGTTTTTT
- | TRBJ2-5 | - | TRBV2 | CAGKETQYF | TGTGCCGGTAAAGAGACCCAGTACTTC
many | TRBJ2-3 | TRBD1 | TRBV7-2 | CASSETRGTADTQYF | TGTGCCAGCAGTGAGACCAGGGGGACCGCAGATACGCAGTATTTT
- | TRBJ1-6 | TRBD1 | TRBV4-2 | CASSPQGGYNSPLHF | TGTGCCAGCAGTCCACAGGGGGGATATAATTCACCCCTCCACTTT
- | TRBJ1-2 | - | TRBV2 | CASLPRSMDYGYTF | TGTGCCAGCCTTCCGAGGTCGATGGACTATGGCTACACCTTC
- | TRBJ1-2 | - | TRBV6-5 | CASSTRTAVNYGYTF | TGTGCCAGCAGTACCAGGACTGCCGTCAACTATGGCTACACCTTC
few | TRBJ2-7 | TRBD1 | TRBV14 | CAVKPGGSYEQYF | TGTGCCGTCAAACCAGGGGGCTCCTACGAGCAGTACTTC
- | TRBJ2-5 | - | TRBV7-9 | CASSLLTGFGETQYF | TGTGCCAGCAGCTTACTTACTGGCTTCGGGGAGACCCAGTACTTC
few | TRBJ1-1 | - | TRBV7-3 | CASSLTKQPNTEAFF | TGTGCCAGCAGCTTAACAAAACAGCCGAACACTGAAGCTTTCTTT
few | TRBJ2-1 | TRBD2 | TRBV20-1 | CSARTSGGSYNEQFF | TGCAGTGCGAGGACTAGCGGGGGCTCCTACAATGAGCAGTTCTTC
- | TRBJ2-1 | TRBD2 | TRBV7-2 | CASSLELAGISYNEQFF | TGTGCCAGCAGCTTAGAGCTAGCGGGGATCTCTTACAATGAGCAGTTCTTC
- | TRBJ1-1 | - | TRBV7-2 | CASRLNPGNTEAFF | TGTGCCAGCAGACTAAACCCCGGGAACACTGAAGCTTTCTTT
- | TRBJ2-7 | TRBD1 | TRBV7-2 | CASSFSGQGFYEQYF | TGTGCCAGCAGTTTTTCGGGACAGGGGTTTTACGAGCAGTACTTC
- | TRBJ1-2 | - | TRBV15 | CATSSQIGEGWYGYTF | TGTGCCACCAGCTCCCAGATTGGGGAGGGGTGGTATGGCTACACCTTC
- | TRBJ1-5 | TRBD1 | TRBV2 | CASNDRGSGNQPQHF | TGTGCCAGCAATGACAGGGGGTCTGGCAATCAGCCCCAGCATTTT
- | TRBJ1-1 | TRBD1 | TRBV5-1 | CASSTLTGTNTEAFF | TGCGCCAGCAGCACCCTGACAGGGACGAACACTGAAGCTTTCTTT
- | TRBJ2-2 | - | TRBV7-9 | CASAKRAGELFF | TGTGCCAGCGCGAAGCGGGCCGGGGAGCTGTTTTTT
- | TRBJ2-5 | TRBD2 | TRBV14 | CASSSRGTSGGRETQYF | TGTGCCAGCAGCTCACGAGGGACTAGCGGGGGACGGGAGACCCAGTACTTC
- | TRBJ1-2 | TRBD1 | TRBV4-2 | CASSQASGQGEGGYTF | TGTGCCAGCAGCCAGGCTTCCGGACAGGGGGAAGGTGGCTACACCTTC
few | TRBJ2-5 | - | TRBV4-1 | CASSSRQDYQETQYF | TGCGCCAGCAGTTCAAGACAGGACTACCAAGAGACCCAGTACTTC
few | TRBJ2-5 | - | TRBV6-2/TRBV6-3 | CATKEGGHQETQYF | TGTGCCACCAAGGAGGGGGGGCATCAAGAGACCCAGTACTTC
few | TRBJ2-3 | - | TRBV6-1 | CASSDATLDTQYF | TGTGCCAGCAGTGATGCGACCCTAGATACGCAGTATTTT
- | TRBJ2-2 | - | TRBV3-1 | CASSQDLGAANTGELFF | TGTGCCAGCAGCCAAGATTTAGGAGCGGCGAACACCGGGGAGCTGTTTTTT
- | TRBJ2-3 | - | TRBV3-1 | CASSKGLADTDTQYF | TGTGCCAGCAGCAAGGGTCTAGCCGACACAGATACGCAGTATTTT
few | TRBJ2-5 | - | TRBV20-1 | CSARGARDFQETQYF | TGCAGTGCTAGAGGGGCTAGAGATTTTCAAGAGACCCAGTACTTC
few | TRBJ1-4 | - | TRBV4-1 | CASSQQGRDEKLFF | TGCGCCAGCAGCCAACAGGGAAGGGATGAAAAACTGTTTTTT
few | TRBJ1-1 | - | TRBV11-1 | CASSPPFAFF | TGTGCCAGCAGCCCACCGTTTGCTTTCTTT
once | TRBJ2-3 | TRBD2 | TRBV5-4 | CASSLAKRGGLDTQYF | TGTGCCAGCAGCTTGGCCAAGCGGGGGGGCCTGGATACGCAGTATTTT
- | TRBJ1-1 | TRBD1 | TRBV6-2/TRBV6-3 | CASTIPGQIMNTEAFF | TGTGCCAGCACCATTCCGGGACAGATTATGAACACTGAAGCTTTCTTT
- | TRBJ2-2 | TRBD1 | TRBV7-2 | CASSLVRRGLGELFF | TGTGCCAGCAGCTTAGTTCGCAGGGGGCTCGGGGAGCTGTTTTTT
- | TRBJ1-1 | TRBD1 | TRBV7-9 | CASSWRVGQGGTEAFF | TGTGCCAGCAGCTGGAGGGTTGGACAGGGAGGCACTGAAGCTTTCTTT
- | TRBJ1-2 | - | TRBV6-2/TRBV6-3 | CASSPGQTNGYTF | TGTGCCAGCAGCCCCGGACAGACCAATGGCTACACCTTC
- | TRBJ2-1 | TRBD1 | TRBV7-9 | CASSPGTGDREQFF | TGTGCCAGCAGCCCCGGGACAGGAGATCGCGAGCAGTTCTTC
few | TRBJ2-1 | - | TRBV6-7 | CASRPTSNLGDEQFF | TGTGCCAGCAGACCAACTAGCAATCTGGGCGATGAGCAGTTCTTC
- | TRBJ2-5 | - | TRBV10-3 | CAISKQGEGETQYF | TGTGCCATCAGTAAACAGGGAGAGGGAGAGACCCAGTACTTC
- | TRBJ1-1 | - | TRBV7-6 | CASSSRYSSRVRTEAFF | TGTGCCAGCAGCTCGCGATACAGCTCCAGGGTACGCACTGAAGCTTTCTTT